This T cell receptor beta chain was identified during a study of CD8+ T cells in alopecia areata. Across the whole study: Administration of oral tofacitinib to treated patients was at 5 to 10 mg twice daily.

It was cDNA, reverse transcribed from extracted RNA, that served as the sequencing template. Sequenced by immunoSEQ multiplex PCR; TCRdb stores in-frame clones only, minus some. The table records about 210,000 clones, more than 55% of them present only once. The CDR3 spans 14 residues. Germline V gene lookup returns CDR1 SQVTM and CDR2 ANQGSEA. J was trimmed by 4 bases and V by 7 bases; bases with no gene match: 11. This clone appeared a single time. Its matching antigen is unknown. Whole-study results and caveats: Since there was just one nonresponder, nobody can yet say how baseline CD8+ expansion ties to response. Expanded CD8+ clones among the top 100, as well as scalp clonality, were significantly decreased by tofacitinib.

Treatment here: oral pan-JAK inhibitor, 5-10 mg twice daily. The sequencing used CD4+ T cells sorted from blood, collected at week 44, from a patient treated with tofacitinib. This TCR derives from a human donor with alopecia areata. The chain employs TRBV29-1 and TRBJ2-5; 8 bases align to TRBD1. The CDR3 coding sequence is TGCAGCGACCGCGGACAGGGCGAAGCAGAGACCCAGTACTTC. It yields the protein CSDRGQGEAETQYF.